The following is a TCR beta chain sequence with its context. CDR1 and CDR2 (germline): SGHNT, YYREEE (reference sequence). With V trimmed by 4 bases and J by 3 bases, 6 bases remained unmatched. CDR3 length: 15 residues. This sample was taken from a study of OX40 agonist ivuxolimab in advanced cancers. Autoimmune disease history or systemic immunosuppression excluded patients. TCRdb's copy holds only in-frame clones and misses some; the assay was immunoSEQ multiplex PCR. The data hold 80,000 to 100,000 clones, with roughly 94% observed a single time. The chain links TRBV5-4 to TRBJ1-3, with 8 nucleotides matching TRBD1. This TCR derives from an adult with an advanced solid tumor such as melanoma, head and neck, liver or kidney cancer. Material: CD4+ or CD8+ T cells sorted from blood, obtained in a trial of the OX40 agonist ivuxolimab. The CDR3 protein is CASSPSGTGGNTIYF. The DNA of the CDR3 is TGTGCCAGCAGCCCGTCCGGGACAGGTGGAAACACCATATATTTT.